Described below is a single TCR beta chain sequence and its context. Germline CDR1 is SQVTM and CDR2 is ANQGSEA. The germline V and J ends were trimmed by 6 bases and 0 bases, with 26 bases remaining between them. The CDR3 runs 18 residues. The assay was immunoSEQ multiplex PCR, and TCRdb's table has in-frame clones only and misses some. The table records a few million clones, approximately 93% of them present only once. The data derive from a study of shared clonotypes between healthy human individuals. Sequenced sample: naive CD4+ T cells from PBMCs. As to subset: CD45RA+ positively selected. This chain links TRBV29-1 with TRBJ2-5; a possible D gene is TRBD2 (5 bases). This clonotype was sampled from a man younger than 35 in good health. Some clones in this sample may be carry-over from other donors' samples. CDR3 protein: CSVLNRASGEGYQETQYF. In DNA form, the CDR3 reads TGCAGCGTCCTCAATCGAGCCAGCGGTGAGGGCTACCAAGAGACCCAGTACTTC.